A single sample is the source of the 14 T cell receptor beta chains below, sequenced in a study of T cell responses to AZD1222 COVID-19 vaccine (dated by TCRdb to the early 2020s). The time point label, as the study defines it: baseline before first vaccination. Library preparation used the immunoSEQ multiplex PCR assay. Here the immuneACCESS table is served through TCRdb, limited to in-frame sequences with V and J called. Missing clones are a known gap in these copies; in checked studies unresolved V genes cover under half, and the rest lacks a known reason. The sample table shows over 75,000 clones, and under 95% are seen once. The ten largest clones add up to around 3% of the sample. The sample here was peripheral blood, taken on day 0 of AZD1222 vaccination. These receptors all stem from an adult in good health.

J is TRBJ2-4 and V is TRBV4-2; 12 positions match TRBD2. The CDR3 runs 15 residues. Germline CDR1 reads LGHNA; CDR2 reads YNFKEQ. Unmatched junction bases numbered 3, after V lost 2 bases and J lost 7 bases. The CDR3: CASSQSGTSGNIQYF. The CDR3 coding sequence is TGTGCCAGCAGCCAATCTGGGACTAGCGGGAACATTCAGTACTTC.

The CDR3 reads CASGFSGDETGELFF. In nucleotides, the CDR3 is TGTGCTAGTGGTTTTTCGGGAGATGAAACCGGGGAGCTGTTTTTT. This chain uses TRBV12-5 with TRBJ2-2; a possible D gene is TRBD2 (6 bases). Trimming removed 3 bases from V and 5 bases from J, with 13 bases in between. The CDR3 loop spans 15 amino acids. Germline CDR1 reads LGHNT; CDR2 reads FRNRAP.

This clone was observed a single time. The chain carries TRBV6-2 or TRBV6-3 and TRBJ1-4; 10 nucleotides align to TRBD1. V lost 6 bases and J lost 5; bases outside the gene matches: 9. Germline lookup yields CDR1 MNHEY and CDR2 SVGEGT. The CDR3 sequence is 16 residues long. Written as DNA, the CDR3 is TGTGCCAGCAGCCCTATTACGGGACAGGGGAATGAAAAACTGTTTTTT. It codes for CASSPITGQGNEKLFF.

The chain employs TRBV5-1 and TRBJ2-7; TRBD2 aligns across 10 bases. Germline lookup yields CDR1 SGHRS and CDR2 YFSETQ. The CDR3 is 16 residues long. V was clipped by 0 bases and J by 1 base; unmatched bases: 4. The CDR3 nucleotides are TGCGCCAGCAGCTTGGCCCCTAGCGGGAGTTCCTACGAGCAGTACTTC. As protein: CASSLAPSGSSYEQYF.

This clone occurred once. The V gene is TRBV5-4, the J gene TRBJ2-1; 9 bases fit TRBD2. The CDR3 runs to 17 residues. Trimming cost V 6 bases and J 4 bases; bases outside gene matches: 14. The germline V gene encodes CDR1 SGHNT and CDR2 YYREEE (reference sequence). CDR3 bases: TGTGCCAGCACCCCTTGGGGTTCTAGCGGGGATTACAATGAGCAGTTCTTC. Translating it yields CASTPWGSSGDYNEQFF.

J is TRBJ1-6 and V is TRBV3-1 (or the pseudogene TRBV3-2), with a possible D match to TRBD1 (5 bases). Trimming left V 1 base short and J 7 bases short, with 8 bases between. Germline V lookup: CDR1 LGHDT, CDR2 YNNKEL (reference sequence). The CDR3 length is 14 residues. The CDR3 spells CASSQGGGNSPLHF. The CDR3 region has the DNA TGTGCCAGCAGCCAAGGGGGGGGGAATTCACCCCTCCACTTT.

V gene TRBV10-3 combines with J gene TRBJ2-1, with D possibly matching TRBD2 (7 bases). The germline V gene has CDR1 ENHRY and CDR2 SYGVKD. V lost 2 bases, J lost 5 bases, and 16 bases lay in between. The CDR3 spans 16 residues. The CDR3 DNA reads TGTGCCATCAGTGAGCGCCTGGCGGGGGCTGACAATGAGCAGTTCTTC. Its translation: CAISERLAGADNEQFF.

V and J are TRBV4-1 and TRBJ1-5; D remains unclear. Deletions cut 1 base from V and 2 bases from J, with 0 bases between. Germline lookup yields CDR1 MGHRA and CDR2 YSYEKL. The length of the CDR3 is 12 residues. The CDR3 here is CASSQGNQPQHF. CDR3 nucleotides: TGCGCCAGCAGCCAAGGCAATCAGCCCCAGCATTTT.

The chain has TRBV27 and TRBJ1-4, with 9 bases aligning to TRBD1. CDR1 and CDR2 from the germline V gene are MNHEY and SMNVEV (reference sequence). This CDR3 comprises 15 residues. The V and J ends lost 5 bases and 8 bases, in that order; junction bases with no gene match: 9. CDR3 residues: CASSTGTGWEEKLFF. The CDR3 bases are TGTGCCAGCAGTACTGGGACAGGGTGGGAGGAAAAACTGTTTTTT.

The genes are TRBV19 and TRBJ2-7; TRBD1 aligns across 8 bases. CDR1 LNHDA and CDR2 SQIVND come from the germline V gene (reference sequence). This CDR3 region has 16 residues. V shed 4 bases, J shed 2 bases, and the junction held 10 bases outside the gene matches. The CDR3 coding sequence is TGTGCCAGTAGTACTACCAGGGGGCTTTCACCCTACGAGCAGTACTTC. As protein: CASSTTRGLSPYEQYF.

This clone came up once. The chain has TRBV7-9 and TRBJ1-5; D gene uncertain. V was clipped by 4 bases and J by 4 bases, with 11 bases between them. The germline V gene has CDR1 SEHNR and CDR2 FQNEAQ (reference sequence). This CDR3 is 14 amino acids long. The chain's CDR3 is CASSYGGANQPQHF. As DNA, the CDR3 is TGTGCCAGCAGCTACGGCGGAGCTAATCAGCCCCAGCATTTT.

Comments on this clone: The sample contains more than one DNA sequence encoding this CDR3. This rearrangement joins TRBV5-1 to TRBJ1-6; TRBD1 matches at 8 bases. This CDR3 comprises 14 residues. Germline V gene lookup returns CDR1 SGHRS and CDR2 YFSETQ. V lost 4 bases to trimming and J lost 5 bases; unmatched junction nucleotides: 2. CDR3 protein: CASSLGQDNSPLHF. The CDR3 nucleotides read TGCGCCAGCAGCCTGGGACAGGATAATTCACCCCTCCACTTT.

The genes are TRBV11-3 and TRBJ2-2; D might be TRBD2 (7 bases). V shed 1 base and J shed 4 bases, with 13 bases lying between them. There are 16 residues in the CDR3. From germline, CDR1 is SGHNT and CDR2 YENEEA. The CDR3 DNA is TGTGCCAGCAGCTTAGGTTTACGGGGGGCCACCGGGGAGCTGTTTTTT. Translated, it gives CASSLGLRGATGELFF.

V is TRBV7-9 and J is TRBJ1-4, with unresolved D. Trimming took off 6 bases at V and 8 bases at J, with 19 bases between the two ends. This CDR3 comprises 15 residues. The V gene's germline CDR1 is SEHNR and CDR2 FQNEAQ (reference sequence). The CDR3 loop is CASSTTSGKGEKLFF. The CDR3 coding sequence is TGTGCCAGCAGTACTACCTCGGGCAAAGGCGAAAAACTGTTTTTT.